The clone carrying this T cell receptor beta chain was detected only once. Assay used: immunoSEQ multiplex PCR; TCRdb lists only in-frame clones, some missing. The data show 98,000 or so clones, with 89% seen just once and roughly a sixth held by the top ten. This sample is part of a study of T cell responses to AZD1222 COVID-19 vaccine. The material sequenced was peripheral blood, taken on day 0 of AZD1222 vaccination. This sequence originates from an adult in good health.

Here the CDR3 DNA reads TGTGCCAGCAGTTGGGACAGGGGAAGGGCTGAAGCTTTCTTT. Its translation: CASSWDRGRAEAFF. The chain employs TRBV27 and TRBJ1-1, with TRBD1 matching over 10 bases. This CDR3 region has 14 residues. V lost 4 bases, J lost 6 bases, and 5 bases stayed unmatched. Germline lookup yields CDR1 MNHEY and CDR2 SMNVEV (reference sequence).